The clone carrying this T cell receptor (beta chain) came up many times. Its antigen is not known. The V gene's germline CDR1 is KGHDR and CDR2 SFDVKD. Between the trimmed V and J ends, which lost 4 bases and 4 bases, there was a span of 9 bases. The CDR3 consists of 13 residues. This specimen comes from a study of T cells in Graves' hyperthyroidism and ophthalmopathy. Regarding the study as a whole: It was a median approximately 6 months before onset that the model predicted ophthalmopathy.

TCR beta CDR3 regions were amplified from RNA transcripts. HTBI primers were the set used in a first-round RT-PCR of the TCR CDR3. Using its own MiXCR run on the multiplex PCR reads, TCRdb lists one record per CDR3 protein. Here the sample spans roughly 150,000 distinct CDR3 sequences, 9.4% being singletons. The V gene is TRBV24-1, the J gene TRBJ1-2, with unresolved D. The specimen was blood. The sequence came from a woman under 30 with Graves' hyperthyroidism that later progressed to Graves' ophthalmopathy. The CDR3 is CATSDTRAYGYTF. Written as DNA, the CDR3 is TGTGCCACCAGTGACACGAGGGCCTATGGCTACACCTTC.